This TCR beta chain was retrieved from a study of cytomegalovirus exposure and HLA in healthy donors. The PCR was carried out with 60 Vbeta primers and 13 Jbeta primers. In the original analysis: As a later analysis found, there were 78 million or so unique TCR beta chains, of which roughly 11 million were shared. The assay was immunoSEQ multiplex PCR, and TCRdb's table has in-frame clones only and misses some. V and J calls and clone size are copied from that table; D and trimming were computed from the DNA. The sample lists 150,000 to 200,000 clones; around 73% were seen once. Germline V lookup: CDR1 SGHTA, CDR2 FQGNSA. J gave up 0 bases and V 6 bases, and 1 base lay outside the gene matches. The CDR3 spans 13 residues. This clone was recorded at least ten times. Its matching antigen is unknown. Findings and caveats of the study: Other equally common chains were less clonally expanded than HLA-associated TCR beta chains, a later analysis showed. As a later analysis showed, a missense DCLRE1C variant was linked to trimming of TCR beta V- and J-genes. Roughly even sequencing depth across donors was the assumption behind the presence/absence analyses.

Sequencing input: PBMCs. The TCR was taken from a man aged 55 to 70 in good health and CMV-seronegative. The chain carries TRBV7-2 and TRBJ2-7, with TRBD1 matching over 8 bases. CDR3 DNA sequence: TGTGCCAGCAGACAGGGGGTCTCCTACGAGCAGTACTTC. It translates to CASRQGVSYEQYF.